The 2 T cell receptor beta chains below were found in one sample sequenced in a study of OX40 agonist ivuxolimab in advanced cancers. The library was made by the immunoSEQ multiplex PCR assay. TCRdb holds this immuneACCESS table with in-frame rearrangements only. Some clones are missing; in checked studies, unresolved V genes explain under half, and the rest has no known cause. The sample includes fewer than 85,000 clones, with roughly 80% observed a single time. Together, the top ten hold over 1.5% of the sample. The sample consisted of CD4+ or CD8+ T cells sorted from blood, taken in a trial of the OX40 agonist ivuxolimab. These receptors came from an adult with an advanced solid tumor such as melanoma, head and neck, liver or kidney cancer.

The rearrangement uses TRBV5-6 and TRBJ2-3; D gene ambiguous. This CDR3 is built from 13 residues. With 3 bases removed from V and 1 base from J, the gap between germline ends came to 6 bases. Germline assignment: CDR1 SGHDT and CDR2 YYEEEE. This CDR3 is CASSWMGTDTQYF. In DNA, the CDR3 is TGTGCCAGCAGCTGGATGGGCACAGATACGCAGTATTTT. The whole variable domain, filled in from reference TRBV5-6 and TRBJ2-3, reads DAGVTQSPTHLIKTRGQQVTLRCSPKSGHDTVSWYQQALGQGPQFIFQYYEEEERQRGNFPDRFSGHQFPNYSSELNVNALLLGDSALYLCASSWMGTDTQYFGPGTRLTVL.

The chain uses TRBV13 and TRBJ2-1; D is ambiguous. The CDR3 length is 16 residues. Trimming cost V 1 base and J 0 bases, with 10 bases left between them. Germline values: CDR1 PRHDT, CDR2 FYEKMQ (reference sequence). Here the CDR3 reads CASSLVFAPSYNEQFF. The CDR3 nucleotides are TGTGCCAGCAGCTTAGTTTTTGCGCCCTCCTACAATGAGCAGTTCTTC.